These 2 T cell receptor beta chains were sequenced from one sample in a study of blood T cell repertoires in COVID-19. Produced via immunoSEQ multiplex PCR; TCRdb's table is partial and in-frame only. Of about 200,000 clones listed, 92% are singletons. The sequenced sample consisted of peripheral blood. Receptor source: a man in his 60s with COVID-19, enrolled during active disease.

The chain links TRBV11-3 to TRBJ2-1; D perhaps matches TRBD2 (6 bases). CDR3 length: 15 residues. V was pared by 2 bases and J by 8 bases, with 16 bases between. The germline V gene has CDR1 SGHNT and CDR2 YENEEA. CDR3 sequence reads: CASSLNGRSSHEQFF. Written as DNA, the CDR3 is TGTGCCAGCAGCTTAAACGGGAGATCGTCCCATGAGCAGTTCTTC.

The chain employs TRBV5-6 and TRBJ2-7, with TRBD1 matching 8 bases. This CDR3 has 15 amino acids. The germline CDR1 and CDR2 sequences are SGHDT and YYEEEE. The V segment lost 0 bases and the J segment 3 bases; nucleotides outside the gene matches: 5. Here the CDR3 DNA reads TGTGCCAGCAGCTTGGGAGACAGGGGAATCTACGAGCAGTACTTC. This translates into CASSLGDRGIYEQYF.